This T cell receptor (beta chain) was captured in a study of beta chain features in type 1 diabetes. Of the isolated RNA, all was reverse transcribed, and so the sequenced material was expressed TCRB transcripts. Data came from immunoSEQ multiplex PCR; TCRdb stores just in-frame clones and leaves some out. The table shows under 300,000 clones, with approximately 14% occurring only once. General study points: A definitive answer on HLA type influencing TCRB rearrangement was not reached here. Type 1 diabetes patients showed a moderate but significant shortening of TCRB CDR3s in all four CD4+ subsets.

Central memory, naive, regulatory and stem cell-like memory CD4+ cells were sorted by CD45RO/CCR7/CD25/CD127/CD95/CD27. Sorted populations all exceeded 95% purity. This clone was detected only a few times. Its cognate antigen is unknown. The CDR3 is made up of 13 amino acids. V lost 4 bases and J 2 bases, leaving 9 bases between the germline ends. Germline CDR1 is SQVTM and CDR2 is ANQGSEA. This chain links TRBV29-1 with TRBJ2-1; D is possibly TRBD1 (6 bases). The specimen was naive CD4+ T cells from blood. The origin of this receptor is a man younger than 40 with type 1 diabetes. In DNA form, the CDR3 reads TGCAGCGTTGCCCGGGACACCTACAATGAGCAGTTCTTC. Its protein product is CSVARDTYNEQFF.